This TCR beta chain was sequenced for a study of cytomegalovirus exposure and HLA in healthy donors. Findings and limits, study-wide: Reports credit the classifier with highly specific, highly sensitive diagnosis of cytomegalovirus status. Clusters of TCRs from the first cohort tended to co-occur in the 90 to 150 validation repertoires (as a later analysis found).

Concerning this clone: The antigen is unknown.

V lost 8 bases, J lost 8 bases, and 16 bases lay in between. Germline V gene sequence: CDR1 SEHNR, CDR2 FQNEAQ (reference sequence). The CDR3 length is 13 residues. The data were produced by immunoSEQ multiplex PCR, yet TCRdb's version contains in-frame clones alone and is incomplete. The sample includes some 72,000 clones, 90% to 97% of them seen just once. This TCR derives from a man between 18 and 35 years old in good health and CMV-seropositive. V usage is TRBV7-9 and J usage is TRBJ2-1, with D possibly matching TRBD2 (6 bases). Sequencing was carried out using PBMCs. The CDR3 DNA reads as TGTGCCAGCGGGAGGCCCTTTCTGGATGAGCAGTTCTTC. Translation gives CASGRPFLDEQFF.